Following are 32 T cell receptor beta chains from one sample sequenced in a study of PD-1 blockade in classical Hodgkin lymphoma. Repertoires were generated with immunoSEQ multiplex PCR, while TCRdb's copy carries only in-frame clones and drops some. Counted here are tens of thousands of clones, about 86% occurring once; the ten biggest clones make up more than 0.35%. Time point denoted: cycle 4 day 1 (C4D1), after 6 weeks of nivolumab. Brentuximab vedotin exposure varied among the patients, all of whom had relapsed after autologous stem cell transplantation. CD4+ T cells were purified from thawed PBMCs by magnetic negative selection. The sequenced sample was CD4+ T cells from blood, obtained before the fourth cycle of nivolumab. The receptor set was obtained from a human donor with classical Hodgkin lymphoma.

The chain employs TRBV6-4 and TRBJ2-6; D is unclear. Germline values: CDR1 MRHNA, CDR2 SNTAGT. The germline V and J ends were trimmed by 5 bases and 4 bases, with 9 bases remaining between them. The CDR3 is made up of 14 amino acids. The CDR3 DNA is TGTGCCAGCAGTTTGGTATCCGGGGCCAACGTCCTGACTTTC. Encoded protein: CASSLVSGANVLTF.

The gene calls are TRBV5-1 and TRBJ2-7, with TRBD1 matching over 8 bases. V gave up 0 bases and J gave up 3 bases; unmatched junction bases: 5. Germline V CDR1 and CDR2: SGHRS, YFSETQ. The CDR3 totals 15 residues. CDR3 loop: CASSLGTTGGYEQYF. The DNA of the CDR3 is TGCGCCAGCAGCTTGGGGACCACAGGGGGCTACGAGCAGTACTTC.

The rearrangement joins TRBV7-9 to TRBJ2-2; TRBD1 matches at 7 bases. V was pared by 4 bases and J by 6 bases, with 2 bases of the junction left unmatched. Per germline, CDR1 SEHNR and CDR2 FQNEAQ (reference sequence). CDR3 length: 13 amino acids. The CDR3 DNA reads TGTGCCAGCAGCTCCGGACAGGCCGGGGAGCTGTTTTTT. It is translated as CASSSGQAGELFF.

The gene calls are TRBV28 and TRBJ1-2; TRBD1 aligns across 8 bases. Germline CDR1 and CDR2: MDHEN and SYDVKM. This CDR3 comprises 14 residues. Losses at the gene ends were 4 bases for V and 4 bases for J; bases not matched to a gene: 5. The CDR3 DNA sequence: TGTGCCAGCAGTTGGAGGACAGGGACCTATGGCTACACCTTC. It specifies CASSWRTGTYGYTF.

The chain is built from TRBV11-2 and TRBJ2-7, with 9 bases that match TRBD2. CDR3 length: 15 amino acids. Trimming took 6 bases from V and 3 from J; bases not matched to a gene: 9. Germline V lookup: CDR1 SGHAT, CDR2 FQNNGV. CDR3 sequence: CASSPASSGIYEQYF. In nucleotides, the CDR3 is TGTGCCAGCAGTCCCGCGTCTAGCGGGATCTACGAGCAGTACTTC.

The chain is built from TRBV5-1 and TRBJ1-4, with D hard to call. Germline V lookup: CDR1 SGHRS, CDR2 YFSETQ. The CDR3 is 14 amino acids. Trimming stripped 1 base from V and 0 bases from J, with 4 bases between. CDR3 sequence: CASSLTPTNEKLFF. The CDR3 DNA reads TGCGCCAGCAGCTTGACGCCAACTAATGAAAAACTGTTTTTT.

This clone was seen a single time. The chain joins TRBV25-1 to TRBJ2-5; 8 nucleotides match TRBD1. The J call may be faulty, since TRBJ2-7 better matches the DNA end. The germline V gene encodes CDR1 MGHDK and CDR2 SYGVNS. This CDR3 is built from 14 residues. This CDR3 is CASSRDRNFDEQYF. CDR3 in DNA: TGTGCCAGCAGCCGGGACAGGAATTTCGACGAGCAGTACTTC.

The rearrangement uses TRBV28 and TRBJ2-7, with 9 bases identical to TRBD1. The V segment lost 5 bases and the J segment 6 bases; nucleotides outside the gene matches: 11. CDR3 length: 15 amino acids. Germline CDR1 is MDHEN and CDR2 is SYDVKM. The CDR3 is CASSAPGQGAGEQYF. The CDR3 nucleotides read TGTGCCAGCAGTGCCCCGGGACAGGGAGCGGGCGAGCAGTACTTC. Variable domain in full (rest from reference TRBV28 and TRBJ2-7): DVKVTQSSRYLVKRTGEKVFLECVQDMDHENMFWYRQDPGLGLRLIYFSYDVKMKEKGDIPEGYSVSREKKERFSLILESASTNQTSMYLCASSAPGQGAGEQYFGPGTRLTVT.

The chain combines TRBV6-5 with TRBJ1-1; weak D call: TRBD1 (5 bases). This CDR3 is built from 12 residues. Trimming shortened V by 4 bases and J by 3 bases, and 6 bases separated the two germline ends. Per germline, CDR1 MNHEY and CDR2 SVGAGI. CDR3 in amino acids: CASSWGDTEAFF. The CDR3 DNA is TGTGCCAGCAGTTGGGGGGACACTGAAGCTTTCTTT.

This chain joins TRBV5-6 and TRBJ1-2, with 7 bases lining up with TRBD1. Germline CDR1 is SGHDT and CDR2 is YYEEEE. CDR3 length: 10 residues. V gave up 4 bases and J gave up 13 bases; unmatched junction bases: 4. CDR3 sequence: CASSQGDGTF. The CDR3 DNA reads TGTGCCAGCAGCCAGGGGGATGGCACCTTC.

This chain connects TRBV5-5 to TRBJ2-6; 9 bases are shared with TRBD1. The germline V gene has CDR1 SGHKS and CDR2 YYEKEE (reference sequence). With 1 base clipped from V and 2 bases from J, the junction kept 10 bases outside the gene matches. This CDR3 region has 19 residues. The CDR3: CASSLFRQGGSAGANVLTF. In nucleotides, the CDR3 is TGTGCCAGCAGCTTGTTCAGACAGGGGGGATCCGCTGGGGCCAACGTCCTGACTTTC.

In DNA form, the CDR3 reads TGTGCCAGCAGCATACTAGCGGGAGGCTACTACGAGCAGTACTTC. Protein: CASSILAGGYYEQYF. The chain links TRBV6-6 to TRBJ2-7, with 12 bases identical to TRBD2. CDR1 is MNHNY and CDR2 is SVGAGI in the germline V gene (reference sequence). The CDR3 is made up of 15 amino acids. The J segment lost 3 bases and the V segment lost 6 bases, leaving 6 bases of the junction unmatched.

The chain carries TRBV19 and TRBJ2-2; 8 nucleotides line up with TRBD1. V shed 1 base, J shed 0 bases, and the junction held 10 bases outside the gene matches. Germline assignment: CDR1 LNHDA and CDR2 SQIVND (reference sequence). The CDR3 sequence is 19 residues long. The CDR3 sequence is CASSIGFRTGKSNTGELFF. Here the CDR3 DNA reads TGTGCCAGTAGTATAGGTTTTCGGACAGGGAAATCGAACACCGGGGAGCTGTTTTTT.

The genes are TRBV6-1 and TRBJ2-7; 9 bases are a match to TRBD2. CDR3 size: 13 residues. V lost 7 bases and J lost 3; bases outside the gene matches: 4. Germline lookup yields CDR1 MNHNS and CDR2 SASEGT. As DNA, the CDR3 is TGTGCCAGCAAGAGAGCGGGAGGCTACGAGCAGTACTTC. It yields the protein CASKRAGGYEQYF.

The CDR3 coding sequence is TGCGCCAGCAGCCAAGCAGGGGTCGGAAACACCATATATTTT. Its translation is CASSQAGVGNTIYF. The rearrangement links TRBV4-1 to TRBJ1-3; a possible D gene is TRBD1 (6 bases). The V gene's germline CDR1 is MGHRA and CDR2 YSYEKL. The CDR3 runs to 14 residues. With 1 base removed from V and 4 bases from J, the gap between germline ends came to 8 bases.

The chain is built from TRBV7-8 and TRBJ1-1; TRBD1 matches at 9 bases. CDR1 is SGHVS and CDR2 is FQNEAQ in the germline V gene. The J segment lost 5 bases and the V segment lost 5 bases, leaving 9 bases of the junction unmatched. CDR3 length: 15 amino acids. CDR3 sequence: CASSLGQGTSTEAFF. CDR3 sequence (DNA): TGTGCCAGCAGCCTGGGACAGGGAACTTCTACTGAAGCTTTCTTT.

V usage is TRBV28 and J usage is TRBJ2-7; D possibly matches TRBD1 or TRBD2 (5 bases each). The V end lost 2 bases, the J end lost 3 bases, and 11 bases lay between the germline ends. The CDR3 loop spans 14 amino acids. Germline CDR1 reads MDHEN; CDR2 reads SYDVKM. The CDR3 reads CASSLAPGLYEQYF. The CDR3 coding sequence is TGTGCCAGCAGTTTAGCGCCGGGGCTCTACGAGCAGTACTTC.

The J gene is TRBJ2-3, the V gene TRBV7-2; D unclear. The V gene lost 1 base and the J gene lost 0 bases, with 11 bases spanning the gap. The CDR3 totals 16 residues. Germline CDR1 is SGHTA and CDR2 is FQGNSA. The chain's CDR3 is CASSLDRTVSTDTQYF. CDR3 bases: TGTGCCAGCAGCTTAGATAGGACGGTGAGCACAGATACGCAGTATTTT.

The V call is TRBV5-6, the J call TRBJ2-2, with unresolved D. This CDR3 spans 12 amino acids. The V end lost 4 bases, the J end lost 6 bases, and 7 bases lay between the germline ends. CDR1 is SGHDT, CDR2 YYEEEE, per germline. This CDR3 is CASSNRPGELFF. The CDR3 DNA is TGTGCCAGCAGCAATAGACCCGGGGAGCTGTTTTTT.

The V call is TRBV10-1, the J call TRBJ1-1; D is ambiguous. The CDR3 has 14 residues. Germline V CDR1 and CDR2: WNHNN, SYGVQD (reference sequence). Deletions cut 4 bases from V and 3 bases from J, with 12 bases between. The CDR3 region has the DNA TGCGCCAGCAGTGTCCGGGGAGTGGACACTGAAGCTTTCTTT. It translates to CASSVRGVDTEAFF.

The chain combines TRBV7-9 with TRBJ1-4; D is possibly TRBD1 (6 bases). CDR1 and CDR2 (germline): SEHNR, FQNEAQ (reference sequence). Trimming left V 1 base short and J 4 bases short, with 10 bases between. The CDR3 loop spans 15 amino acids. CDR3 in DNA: TGTGCCAGCAGCTTAGAGGGGGGGGTTAATGAAAAACTGTTTTTT. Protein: CASSLEGGVNEKLFF.

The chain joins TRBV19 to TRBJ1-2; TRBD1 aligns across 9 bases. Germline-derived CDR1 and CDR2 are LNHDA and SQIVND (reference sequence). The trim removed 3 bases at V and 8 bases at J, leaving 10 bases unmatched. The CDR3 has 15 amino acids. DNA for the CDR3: TGTGCCAGTAGTATTCGCCTACAGGGGGCCGAAGGCTACACCTTC. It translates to CASSIRLQGAEGYTF. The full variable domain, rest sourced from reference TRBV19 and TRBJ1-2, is DGGITQSPKYLFRKEGQNVTLSCEQNLNHDAMYWYRQDPGQGLRLIYYSQIVNDFQKGDIAEGYSVSREKKESFPLTVTSAQKNPTAFYLCASSIRLQGAEGYTFGSGTRLTVV.

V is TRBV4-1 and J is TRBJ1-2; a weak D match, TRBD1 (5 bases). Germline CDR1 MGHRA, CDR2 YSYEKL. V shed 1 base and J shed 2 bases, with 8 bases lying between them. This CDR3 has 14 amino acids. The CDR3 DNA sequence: TGCGCCAGCAGCCAAGCGGGACCAAACTATGGCTACACCTTC. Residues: CASSQAGPNYGYTF.

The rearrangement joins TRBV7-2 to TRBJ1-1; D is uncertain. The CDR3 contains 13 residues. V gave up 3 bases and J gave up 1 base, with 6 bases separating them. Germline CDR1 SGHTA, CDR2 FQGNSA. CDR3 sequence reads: CASSFRGNTEAFF. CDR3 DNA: TGTGCCAGCAGCTTTCGCGGGAACACTGAAGCTTTCTTT.

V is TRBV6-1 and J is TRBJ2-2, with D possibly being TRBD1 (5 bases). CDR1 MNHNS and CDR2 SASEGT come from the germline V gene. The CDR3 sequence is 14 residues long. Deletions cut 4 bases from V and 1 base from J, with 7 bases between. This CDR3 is CASSGGMNTGELFF. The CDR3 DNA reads TGTGCCAGCAGTGGGGGCATGAACACCGGGGAGCTGTTTTTT.

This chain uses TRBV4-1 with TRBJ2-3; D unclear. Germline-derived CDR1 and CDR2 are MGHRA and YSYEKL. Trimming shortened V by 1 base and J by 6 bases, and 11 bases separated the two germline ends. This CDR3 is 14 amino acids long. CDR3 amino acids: CASSQGSGRDTQYF. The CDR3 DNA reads TGCGCCAGCAGCCAAGGGTCGGGCAGGGATACGCAGTATTTT.

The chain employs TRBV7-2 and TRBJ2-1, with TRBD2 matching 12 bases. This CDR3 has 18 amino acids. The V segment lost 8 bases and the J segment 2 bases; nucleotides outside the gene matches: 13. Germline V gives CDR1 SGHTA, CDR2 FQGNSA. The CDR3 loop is CASRPSGRALGTYNEQFF. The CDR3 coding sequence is TGTGCCAGCCGGCCTAGCGGGAGGGCCCTGGGCACCTACAATGAGCAGTTCTTC.

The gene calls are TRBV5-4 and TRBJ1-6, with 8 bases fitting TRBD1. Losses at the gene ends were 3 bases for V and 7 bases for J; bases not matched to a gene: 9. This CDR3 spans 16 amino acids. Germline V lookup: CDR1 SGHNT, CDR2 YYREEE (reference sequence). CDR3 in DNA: TGTGCCAGCAGCTCCCGTGACAGGGGAAGAAATTCACCCCTCCACTTT. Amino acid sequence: CASSSRDRGRNSPLHF.

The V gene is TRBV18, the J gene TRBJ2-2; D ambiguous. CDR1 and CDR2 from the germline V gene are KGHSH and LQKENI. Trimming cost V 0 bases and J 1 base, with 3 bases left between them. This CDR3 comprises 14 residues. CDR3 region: CASSPPGNTGELFF. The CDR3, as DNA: TGTGCCAGCTCACCACCGGGGAACACCGGGGAGCTGTTTTTT.

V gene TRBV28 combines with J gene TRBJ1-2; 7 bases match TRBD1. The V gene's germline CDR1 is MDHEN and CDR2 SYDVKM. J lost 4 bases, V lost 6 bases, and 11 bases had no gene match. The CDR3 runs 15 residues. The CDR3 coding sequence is TGTGCCAGCAGCTCCCTTGACAGGGTCGGCTATGGCTACACCTTC. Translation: CASSSLDRVGYGYTF.

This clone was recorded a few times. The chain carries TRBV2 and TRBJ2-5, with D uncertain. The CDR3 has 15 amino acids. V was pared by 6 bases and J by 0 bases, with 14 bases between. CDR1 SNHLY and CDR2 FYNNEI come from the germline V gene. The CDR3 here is CASRGARWYQETQYF. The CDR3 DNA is TGTGCCAGCAGGGGTGCCAGGTGGTACCAAGAGACCCAGTACTTC.

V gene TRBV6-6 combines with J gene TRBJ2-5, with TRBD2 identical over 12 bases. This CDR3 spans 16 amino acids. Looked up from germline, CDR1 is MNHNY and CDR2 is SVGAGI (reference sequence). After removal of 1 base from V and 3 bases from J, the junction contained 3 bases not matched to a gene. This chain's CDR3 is CASSYWRLAGEETQYF. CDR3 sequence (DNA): TGTGCCAGCAGTTACTGGAGACTAGCGGGGGAAGAGACCCAGTACTTC.